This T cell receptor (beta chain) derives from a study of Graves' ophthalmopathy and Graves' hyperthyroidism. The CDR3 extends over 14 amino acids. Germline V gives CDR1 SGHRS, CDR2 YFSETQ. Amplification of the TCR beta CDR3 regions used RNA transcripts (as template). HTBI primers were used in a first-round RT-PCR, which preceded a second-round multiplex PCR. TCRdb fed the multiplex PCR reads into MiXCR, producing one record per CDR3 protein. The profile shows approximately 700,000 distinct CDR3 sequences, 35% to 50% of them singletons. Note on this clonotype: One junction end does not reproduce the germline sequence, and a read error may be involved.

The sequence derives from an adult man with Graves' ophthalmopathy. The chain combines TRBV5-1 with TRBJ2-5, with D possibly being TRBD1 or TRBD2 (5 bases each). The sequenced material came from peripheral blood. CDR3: CASSVGPDQETQYF. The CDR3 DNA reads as TGTGCCAGCAGTGTGGGACCGGACCAAGAGACCCAGTACTTC.